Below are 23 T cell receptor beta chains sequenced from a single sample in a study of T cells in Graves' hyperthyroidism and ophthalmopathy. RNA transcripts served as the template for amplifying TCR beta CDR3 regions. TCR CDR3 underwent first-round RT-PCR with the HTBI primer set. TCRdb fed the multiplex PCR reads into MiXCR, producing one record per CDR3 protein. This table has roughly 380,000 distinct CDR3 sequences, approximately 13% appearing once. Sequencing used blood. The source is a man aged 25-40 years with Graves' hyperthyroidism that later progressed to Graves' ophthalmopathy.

CDR3 region: CSATTETANYEQYF. CDR3 nucleotides: TGCAGTGCCACCACGGAGACAGCCAACTACGAGCAGTACTTC. This chain uses TRBV20-1 with TRBJ2-7; weak D call: TRBD1 (5 bases). This CDR3 region has 14 residues. CDR1 is DFQATT, CDR2 SNEGSKA, per germline (reference sequence). Trimming pared 6 bases from V and 3 bases from J, leaving 18 bases between.

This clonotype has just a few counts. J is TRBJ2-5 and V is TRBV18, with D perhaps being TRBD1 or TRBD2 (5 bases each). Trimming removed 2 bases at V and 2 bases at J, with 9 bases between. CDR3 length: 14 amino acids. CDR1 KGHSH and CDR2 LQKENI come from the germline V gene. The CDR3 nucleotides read TGTGCCAGCTCACCATGGGGGAGTCAAGAGACCCAGTACTTC. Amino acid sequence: CASSPWGSQETQYF.

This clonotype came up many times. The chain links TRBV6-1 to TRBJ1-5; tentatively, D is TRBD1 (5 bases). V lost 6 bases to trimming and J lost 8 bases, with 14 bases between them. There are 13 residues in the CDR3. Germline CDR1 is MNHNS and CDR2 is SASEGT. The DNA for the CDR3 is TGTGCCAGCAGGCAACAGGAGCAGGAGCCCCAGCATTTT. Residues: CASRQQEQEPQHF.

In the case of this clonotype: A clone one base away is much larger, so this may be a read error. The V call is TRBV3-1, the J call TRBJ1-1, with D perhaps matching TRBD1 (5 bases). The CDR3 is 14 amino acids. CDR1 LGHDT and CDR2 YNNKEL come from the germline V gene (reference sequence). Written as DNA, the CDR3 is TGTGCCTGCAGCCAGGGTTTCCGACACACTGAAGCTTTCTTT. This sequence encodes CACSQGFRHTEAFF.

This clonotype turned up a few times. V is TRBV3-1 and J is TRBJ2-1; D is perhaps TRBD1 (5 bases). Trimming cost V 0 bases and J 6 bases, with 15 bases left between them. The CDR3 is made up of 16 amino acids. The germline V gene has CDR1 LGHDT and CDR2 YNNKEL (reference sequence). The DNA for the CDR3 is TGTGCCAGCAGCCAAGATCCGACAGCACAACTCAATGAGCAGTTCTTC. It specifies CASSQDPTAQLNEQFF.

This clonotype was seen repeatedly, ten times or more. CDR3 DNA: TGTGCCAGCAGCATGAGACGTGCCACTGAAGCTTTCTTT. It codes for CASSMRRATEAFF. J is TRBJ1-1 and V is TRBV3-1, with unresolved D. Germline loops: CDR1 LGHDT, CDR2 YNNKEL (reference sequence). The ends were cut back, 5 bases at V and 4 bases at J, with 11 bases in the middle. CDR3 length: 13 residues.

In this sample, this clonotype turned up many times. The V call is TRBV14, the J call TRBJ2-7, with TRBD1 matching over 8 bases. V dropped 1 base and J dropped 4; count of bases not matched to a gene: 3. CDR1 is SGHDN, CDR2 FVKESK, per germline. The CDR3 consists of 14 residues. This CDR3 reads CASSQAGQEYEQYF. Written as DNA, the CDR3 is TGTGCCAGCAGCCAAGCGGGACAGGAGTACGAGCAGTACTTC.

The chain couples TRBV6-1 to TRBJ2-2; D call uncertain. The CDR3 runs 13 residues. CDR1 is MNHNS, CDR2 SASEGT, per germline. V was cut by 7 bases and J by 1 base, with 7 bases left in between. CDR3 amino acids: CASIRENTGELFF. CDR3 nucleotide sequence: TGTGCCAGCATCAGAGAGAACACCGGGGAGCTGTTTTTT.

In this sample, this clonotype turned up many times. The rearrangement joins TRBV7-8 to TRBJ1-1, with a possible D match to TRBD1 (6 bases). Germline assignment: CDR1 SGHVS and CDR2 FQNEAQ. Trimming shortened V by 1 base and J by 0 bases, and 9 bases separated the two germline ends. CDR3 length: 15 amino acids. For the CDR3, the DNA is TGTGCCAGCAGCTTAGTGCCAGGGGTGAACACTGAAGCTTTCTTT. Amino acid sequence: CASSLVPGVNTEAFF.

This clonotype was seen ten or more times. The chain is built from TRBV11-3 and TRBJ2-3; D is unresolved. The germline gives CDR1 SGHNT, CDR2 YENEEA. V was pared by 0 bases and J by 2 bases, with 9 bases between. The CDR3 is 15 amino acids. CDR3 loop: CASSLDPYNTDTQYF. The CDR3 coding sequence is TGTGCCAGCAGCTTAGATCCGTACAACACAGATACGCAGTATTTT.

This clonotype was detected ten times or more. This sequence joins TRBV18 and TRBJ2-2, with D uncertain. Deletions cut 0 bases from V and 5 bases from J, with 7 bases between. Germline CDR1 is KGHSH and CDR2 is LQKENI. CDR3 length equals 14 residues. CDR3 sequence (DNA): TGTGCCAGCTCACCACCGCAGAGGACCGGGGAGCTGTTTTTT. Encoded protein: CASSPPQRTGELFF.

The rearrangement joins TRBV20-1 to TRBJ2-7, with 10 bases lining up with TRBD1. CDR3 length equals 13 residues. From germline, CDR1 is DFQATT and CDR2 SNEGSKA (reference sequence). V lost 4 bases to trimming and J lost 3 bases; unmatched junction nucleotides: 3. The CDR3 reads CSATDRGHYEQYF. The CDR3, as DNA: TGCAGTGCTACTGACAGGGGGCACTACGAGCAGTACTTC.

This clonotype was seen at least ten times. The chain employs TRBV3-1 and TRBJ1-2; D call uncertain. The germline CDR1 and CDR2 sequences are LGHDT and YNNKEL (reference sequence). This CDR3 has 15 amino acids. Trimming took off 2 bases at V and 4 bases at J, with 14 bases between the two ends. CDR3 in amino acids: CASSQWQAGSYGYTF. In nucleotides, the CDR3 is TGTGCCAGCAGCCAATGGCAAGCCGGGAGCTATGGCTACACCTTC.

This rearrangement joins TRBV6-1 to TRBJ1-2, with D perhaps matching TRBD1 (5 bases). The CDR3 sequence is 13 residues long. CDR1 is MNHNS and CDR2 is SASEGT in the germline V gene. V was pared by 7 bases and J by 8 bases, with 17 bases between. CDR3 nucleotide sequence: TGTGCCAGCACATCCCCGTGGGGCGGAGGCTACACCTTC. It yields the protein CASTSPWGGGYTF.

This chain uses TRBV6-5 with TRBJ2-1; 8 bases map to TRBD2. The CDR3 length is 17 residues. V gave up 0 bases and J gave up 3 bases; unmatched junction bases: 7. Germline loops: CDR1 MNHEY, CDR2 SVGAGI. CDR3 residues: CASSYSLAGGVYNEQFF. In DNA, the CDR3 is TGTGCCAGCAGTTACTCTCTCGCGGGGGGTGTCTACAATGAGCAGTTCTTC.

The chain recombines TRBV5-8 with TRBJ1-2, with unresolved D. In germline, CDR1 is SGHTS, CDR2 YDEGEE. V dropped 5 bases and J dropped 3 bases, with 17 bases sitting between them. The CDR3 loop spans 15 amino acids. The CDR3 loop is CASRYWAQRDYGYTF. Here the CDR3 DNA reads TGTGCCAGCAGGTATTGGGCCCAGAGGGACTATGGCTACACCTTC. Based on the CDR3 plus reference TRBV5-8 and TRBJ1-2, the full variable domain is EAGVTQSPTHLIKTRGQQATLRCSPISGHTSVYWYQQALGLGLQFLLWYDEGEERNRGNFPPRFSGRQFPNYSSELNVNALELEDSALYLCASRYWAQRDYGYTFGSGTRLTVV.

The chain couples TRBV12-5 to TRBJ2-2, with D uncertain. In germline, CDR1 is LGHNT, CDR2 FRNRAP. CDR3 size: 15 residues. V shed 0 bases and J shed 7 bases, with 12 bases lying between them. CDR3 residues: CASGLVLRTDGELFF. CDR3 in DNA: TGTGCTAGTGGTTTGGTACTCAGGACGGACGGGGAGCTGTTTTTT.

The CDR3 here is CASSVGGQTFTEAFF. CDR3 sequence (DNA): TGTGCCAGCAGCGTAGGGGGACAGACCTTCACTGAAGCTTTCTTT. V is TRBV9 and J is TRBJ1-1, with TRBD1 matching over 7 bases. The CDR3 loop spans 15 amino acids. CDR1 is SGDLS, CDR2 YYNGEE, per germline. Losses at the gene ends were 0 bases for V and 4 bases for J; bases not matched to a gene: 6.

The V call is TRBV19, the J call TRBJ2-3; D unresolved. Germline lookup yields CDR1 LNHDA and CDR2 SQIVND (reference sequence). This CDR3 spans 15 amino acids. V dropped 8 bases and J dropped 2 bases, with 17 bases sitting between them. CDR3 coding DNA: TGTGCCAGTGGAGCCCTGGGTCGGTCCACAGATACGCAGTATTTT. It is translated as CASGALGRSTDTQYF.

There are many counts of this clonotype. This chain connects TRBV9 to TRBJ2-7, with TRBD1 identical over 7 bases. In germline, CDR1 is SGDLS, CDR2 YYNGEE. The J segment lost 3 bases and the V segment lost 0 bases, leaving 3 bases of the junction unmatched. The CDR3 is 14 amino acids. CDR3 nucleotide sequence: TGTGCCAGCAGCGTAGTACCAGGGGGCTACGAGCAGTACTTC. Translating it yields CASSVVPGGYEQYF.

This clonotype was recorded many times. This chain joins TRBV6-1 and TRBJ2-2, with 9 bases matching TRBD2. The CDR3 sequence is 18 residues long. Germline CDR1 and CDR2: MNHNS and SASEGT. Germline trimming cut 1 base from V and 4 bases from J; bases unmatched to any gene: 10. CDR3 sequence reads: CASSEVSAGGWFTGELFF. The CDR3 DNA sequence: TGTGCCAGCAGTGAAGTTTCAGCGGGGGGTTGGTTCACCGGGGAGCTGTTTTTT.

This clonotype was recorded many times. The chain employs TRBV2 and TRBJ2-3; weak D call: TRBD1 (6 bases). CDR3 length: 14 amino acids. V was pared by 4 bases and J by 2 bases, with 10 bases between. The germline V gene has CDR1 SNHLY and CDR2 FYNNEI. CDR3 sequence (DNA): TGTGCCAGCAGTGCACAGGGCTACACAGATACGCAGTATTTT. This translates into CASSAQGYTDTQYF. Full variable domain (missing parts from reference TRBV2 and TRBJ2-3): EPEVTQTPSHQVTQMGQEVILRCVPISNHLYFYWYRQILGQKVEFLVSFYNNEISEKSEIFDDQFSVERPDGSNFTLKIRSTKLEDSAMYFCASSAQGYTDTQYFGPGTRLTVL.

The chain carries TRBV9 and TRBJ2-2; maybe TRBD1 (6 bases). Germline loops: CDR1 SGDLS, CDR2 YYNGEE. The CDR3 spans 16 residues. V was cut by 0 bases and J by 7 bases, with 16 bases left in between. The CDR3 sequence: CASSVGPTTGNGELFF. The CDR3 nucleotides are TGTGCCAGCAGCGTAGGTCCGACCACAGGGAACGGGGAGCTGTTTTTT. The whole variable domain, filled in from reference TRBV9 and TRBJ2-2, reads DSGVTQTPKHLITATGQRVTLRCSPRSGDLSVYWYQQSLDQGLQFLIQYYNGEERAKGNILERFSAQQFPDLHSELNLSSLELGDSALYFCASSVGPTTGNGELFFGEGSRLTVL.